This TCR beta chain emerged from a study of EBV T-cell therapy then PD-1 blockade in nasopharyngeal carcinoma. Concerning this clone itself: What it binds is not known.

The CDR3 consists of 12 residues. With 6 bases clipped from V and 5 bases from J, the junction kept 3 bases outside the gene matches. Per germline, CDR1 MNHEY and CDR2 SMNVEV (reference sequence). Method: immunoSEQ multiplex PCR; TCRdb's copy keeps in-frame clones and lacks some. The sample carries more than 20,000 clones, roughly four fifths recorded once. Treatment denoted: AdE1-LMPpoly-expanded autologous EBV-specific T-cell therapy followed by anti-PD-1 nivolumab. Sequencing used CD8+ T cells from blood, obtained at day -245 from a patient whose treatment included autologous EBV-specific T cells and nivolumab. The V and J genes are TRBV27 and TRBJ2-5; 7 bases agree with TRBD2. The sequence was obtained from a man between 35 and 55 years old with nasopharyngeal carcinoma. The CDR3 region is CASRTSWETQYF. The CDR3 bases are TGTGCCAGCAGGACTAGCTGGGAGACCCAGTACTTC.